A selection of T cell receptor beta chains follows, all from one sample in a study of breast tumors, draining lymph nodes, adjacent tissues. Each CDR3 protein is one row after TCRdb ran MiXCR on the multiplex PCR reads. The table lists 70,000 or so distinct CDR3 sequences, 40% to 55% of them singletons, with more than 7.5% in the top ten. The sequenced material came from breast tumor tissue. These TCRs come from a female donor with breast cancer. Some clones in this sample may be carry-over from other donors' samples. The CDR3 runs from the conserved cysteine through the conserved F or W. The D gene is left open where the match is weak. Only part of the rows carry a size: once, few, many, or a class if the clone is expanded.

d_call: NA
cdr3_length: 13
j_call: TRBJ2-6
v_call: TRBV6-2/TRBV6-3
clone_size: NA
cdr3_nt: TGTGCCAGCAGCCACTCTGGGGCCAACGTCCTGACTTTC
cdr3_aa: CASSHSGANVLTF

d_call: TRBD1
cdr3_length: 14
j_call: TRBJ2-3
v_call: TRBV4-2
clone_size: many
cdr3_nt: TGTGCCAGCAGCCCGACAGGGGCCGGAGATACGCAGTATTTT
cdr3_aa: CASSPTGAGDTQYF

d_call: TRBD1
cdr3_length: 14
j_call: TRBJ1-2
v_call: TRBV19
clone_size: many
cdr3_nt: TGTGCCAGTAGTATACAGGGGGCATTACAAGGCTACACCTTC
cdr3_aa: CASSIQGALQGYTF

d_call: TRBD1
cdr3_length: 15
j_call: TRBJ2-7
v_call: TRBV10-2
clone_size: NA
cdr3_nt: TGCGCCAGCAGTGAGCCGGGACAGGGACCCTACGGGCAGTACTTC
cdr3_aa: CASSEPGQGPYGQYF

d_call: TRBD1
cdr3_length: 18
j_call: TRBJ2-5
v_call: TRBV19
clone_size: many
cdr3_nt: TGTGCCAGTCATCCCGGGACAGGGGCCGGAGGGACCCAAGAGACCCAGTACTTC
cdr3_aa: CASHPGTGAGGTQETQYF

d_call: TRBD1
cdr3_length: 15
j_call: TRBJ1-2
v_call: TRBV12-3/TRBV12-4
clone_size: once
cdr3_nt: TGTGCCAGCAGCGCCCAAGTGGACAGGGCTTGGGGCTACACCTTC
cdr3_aa: CASSAQVDRAWGYTF

d_call: NA
cdr3_length: 16
j_call: TRBJ2-2
v_call: TRBV5-4
clone_size: many
cdr3_nt: TGTGCCAGCAGCTGGGGGCTGGCCCGTGACACCGGGGAGCTGTTTTTT
cdr3_aa: CASSWGLARDTGELFF

d_call: NA
cdr3_length: 15
j_call: TRBJ2-2
v_call: TRBV19
clone_size: many
cdr3_nt: TGTGCCAGTAGTCGCGGAAGATTGAGCACCGGGGAGCTGTTTTTT
cdr3_aa: CASSRGRLSTGELFF

d_call: NA
cdr3_length: 16
j_call: TRBJ2-3
v_call: TRBV19
clone_size: NA
cdr3_nt: TGTGCCAGCAGCTTAGCCTGGTCCCCTAGCACAGATACGCAGTATTTT
cdr3_aa: CASSLAWSPSTDTQYF

d_call: TRBD1
cdr3_length: 16
j_call: TRBJ2-1
v_call: TRBV12-3/TRBV12-4
clone_size: NA
cdr3_nt: TGTGCCAGCAGATCCGGGACAGGGGCCCTTTACAATGAGCAGTTCTTC
cdr3_aa: CASRSGTGALYNEQFF

d_call: NA
cdr3_length: 12
j_call: TRBJ1-2
v_call: TRBV10-3
clone_size: medium-sized
cdr3_nt: TGTGCCATCAGTGTCAGGGGCTCAGGCTACACCTTC
cdr3_aa: CAISVRGSGYTF

d_call: NA
cdr3_length: 12
j_call: TRBJ2-5
v_call: TRBV20-1
clone_size: NA
cdr3_nt: TGCAGTGCTAGGGGTGGCGGCGAGACCCAGTACTTC
cdr3_aa: CSARGGGETQYF

d_call: NA
cdr3_length: 12
j_call: TRBJ1-2
v_call: TRBV11-3
clone_size: many
cdr3_nt: TGTGCCAGCAGCGCGGGGGAGGCTGACTACACCTTC
cdr3_aa: CASSAGEADYTF

d_call: TRBD2
cdr3_length: 13
j_call: TRBJ2-5
v_call: TRBV19
clone_size: NA
cdr3_nt: TGTGCCAGTAGTGCTCGGGGGGAAGAGACCCAGTACTTC
cdr3_aa: CASSARGEETQYF

d_call: NA
cdr3_length: 15
j_call: TRBJ1-1
v_call: TRBV10-2
clone_size: few
cdr3_nt: TGCGCCAGCAGTGGGGCAGGGTTGGATTGGACTGAAGCTTTCTTT
cdr3_aa: CASSGAGLDWTEAFF

d_call: NA
cdr3_length: 15
j_call: TRBJ2-5
v_call: TRBV7-9
clone_size: few
cdr3_nt: TGTGCCAGCAGCTCCCTGGACGGGATTCTGGAGACCCAGTACTTC
cdr3_aa: CASSSLDGILETQYF

d_call: NA
cdr3_length: 16
j_call: TRBJ2-7
v_call: TRBV5-6
clone_size: many
cdr3_nt: TGTGCCAGCAGCTTGTGGGGGGACAAATTCGCGTATGAGCAGTACTTC
cdr3_aa: CASSLWGDKFAYEQYF

d_call: NA
cdr3_length: 14
j_call: TRBJ2-1
v_call: TRBV3-1
clone_size: few
cdr3_nt: TGTGCCAGCAGTCAAAGGACTAGGGGGGATGAGCAGTTCTTC
cdr3_aa: CASSQRTRGDEQFF

d_call: TRBD2
cdr3_length: 24
j_call: TRBJ2-5
v_call: TRBV20-1
clone_size: NA
cdr3_nt: TGCAGTGCTAGGACTCGGACTAGCTTGACCTCCTACAATGAGCAGGGGAGGCATGGGGAGACCCAGTACTTC
cdr3_aa: CSARTRTSLTSYNEQGRHGETQYF

d_call: TRBD2
cdr3_length: 15
j_call: TRBJ2-3
v_call: TRBV2
clone_size: NA
cdr3_nt: TGTGCCAGCAGTGTCGGGACTAGCGGATTGGATACGCAGTATTTT
cdr3_aa: CASSVGTSGLDTQYF

d_call: NA
cdr3_length: 13
j_call: TRBJ2-2
v_call: TRBV3-1
clone_size: many
cdr3_nt: TGCGCCAGCAGCCAAGTAAACGCCGGGGAGCTGTTTTTT
cdr3_aa: CASSQVNAGELFF

d_call: TRBD1
cdr3_length: 16
j_call: TRBJ2-3
v_call: TRBV19
clone_size: NA
cdr3_nt: TGTGCCAGTAGTAACCCCCGGGACAGGAGCTACGATGAGCAGTATTTT
cdr3_aa: CASSNPRDRSYDEQYF